This T cell receptor beta chain comes out of a study of response to subunit inactivated influenza vaccine (dated by TCRdb to the late 2010s). Concerning the study at large: The study used deep quantitative T cell receptor repertoire profiling to track responses to a trivalent subunit inactivated influenza vaccine.

This clonotype has ten or more counts. Its recognized antigen is unknown. There are no base qualities to consult, and no much larger clone falls within one base. Library prep was done by RT-PCR. The instrument was an Illumina HiSeq 2500. TCRdb trimmed public reads at Q25 via fastp, called clones via MiXCR and kept in-frame beta chains. Duplicate CDR3 protein sequences are folded into a single record with the most common DNA and genes. Here the sample has hundreds of thousands of distinct CDR3 sequences; 10% to 15% occur a single time. The ten largest clonotypes hold 10% of the sample. The study at large found these results: The authors proposed that each seasonal influenza vaccination may bring in only a limited number of new T cells.

The receptor was derived from a man in his fifties or sixties who received an inactivated influenza vaccine. Donor details come from another sample of the same person, matched by shared clones. Sequencing was performed on PBMCs from blood, taken on the day of vaccination.

The DNA sequence is as follows: TGCAGCGCTAAGGGGCGCACCGGACAGGGATTCTCCTACGAGCAGTACTTC. This translates into CSAKGRTGQGFSYEQYF. The rearranged chain carries TRBV29-1 and TRBJ2-7; TRBD1 fits 8 bases in the junction. Germline trimming: 7 bases from V, 0 bases from J; junction bases outside gene matches: 17. CDR1 SQVTM and CDR2 ANQGSEA are derived from the germline V gene. The CDR3 numbers 17 residues from cysteine through phenylalanine. Just CDR3 DNA is preserved here, 51 bases in frame from base 1.